One T cell receptor beta chain is described in this entry. Patients in Seattle were enrolled during active infection, then followed longitudinally. Original handling: Amplified reference gene primers provided the basis for estimating nucleated cell counts. Sequencing used immunoSEQ multiplex PCR; TCRdb keeps in-frame clones, though not all of them. The V and J calls and clone size were taken over from that table, and D and trimming were inferred from the DNA. The table lists fewer than 300,000 clones, roughly 90% of them singletons, with about 2.2% in the top ten. This sample was taken from a study of blood T cell repertoires in COVID-19. About the study: The United States, Italy and Spain supplied acute and convalescent COVID-19 samples.

The CDR3 consists of 15 residues. Trimming removed 2 bases from V and 5 bases from J, with 16 bases in between. Germline CDR1 is SNHLY and CDR2 is FYNNEI. The receptor was derived from a woman in her 30s with COVID-19, enrolled during active disease. Material: peripheral blood. The rearrangement links TRBV2 to TRBJ2-7, with D perhaps matching TRBD1 (6 bases). The CDR3 DNA is TGTGCCAGCAGTGAAATCGGCCAGGGGTTCGACGAGCAGTACTTC. Amino acids: CASSEIGQGFDEQYF.